The rows below give T cell receptor beta chains drawn from one sample of a study of T-cell reconstitution after alpha-beta-depleted transplantation in children. Each CDR3 protein is one row after TCRdb ran MiXCR on the PCR reads. In the table there are 800,000 to 1,000,000 distinct CDR3 sequences, about 29% of which are singletons. Sample: PBMCs, mostly from graft donor cells, taken 360 days after TCRalphabeta/CD19-depleted stem cell transplant. These TCRs come from a boy younger than two who had a stem cell transplant for SCID, so the T cells may come from the graft donor. CDR3s include the opening cysteine and the closing phenylalanine or tryptophan. The order of the fields is J gene, D gene, V gene, clone size, CDR3 DNA, CDR3 protein. D genes are given only for firm matches. Clone size is stated in some rows and not others, as once, few, many or a class when expanded.

j_gene: TRBJ2-4; d_gene: TRBD1; v_gene: TRBV20-1; abundance: few; CDR3nt: TGCAGTGCAAACAGGGGAGCCAAAAACATTCAGTACTTC; CDR3aa: CSANRGAKNIQYF
j_gene: TRBJ2-1; d_gene: NA; v_gene: TRBV15; abundance: few; CDR3nt: TGTGCCACCAGCAGAGATACTGGCGGGTGGCACAATGAGCAGTTCTTC; CDR3aa: CATSRDTGGWHNEQFF
j_gene: TRBJ2-1; d_gene: NA; v_gene: TRBV18; abundance: NA; CDR3nt: TGTGCCAGCTCACCACCTTCTGACTCGGAGCAGTTCTTC; CDR3aa: CASSPPSDSEQFF
j_gene: TRBJ2-7; d_gene: NA; v_gene: TRBV19; abundance: NA; CDR3nt: TGTGCCAGTAGTATAAGAGACAGCGCGGCCTACGAGCAGTACTTC; CDR3aa: CASSIRDSAAYEQYF
j_gene: TRBJ2-7; d_gene: NA; v_gene: TRBV4-2; abundance: NA; CDR3nt: TGTGCCAGCAGCCAACTATCATCGGGCGAGCAGTACTTC; CDR3aa: CASSQLSSGEQYF
j_gene: TRBJ1-1; d_gene: NA; v_gene: TRBV29-1; abundance: many; CDR3nt: TGCAGCGCGGTATTGAACACTGAAGCTTTCTTT; CDR3aa: CSAVLNTEAFF
j_gene: TRBJ2-3; d_gene: TRBD1; v_gene: TRBV11-1; abundance: few; CDR3nt: TGTGCCAGCAGCCCCGGGACAGGGGTGATAGATACGCAGTATTTT; CDR3aa: CASSPGTGVIDTQYF
j_gene: TRBJ2-4; d_gene: NA; v_gene: TRBV24-1; abundance: NA; CDR3nt: TGTGCCACCGGGGGTAGGGGCAATACGCTAGCCAAAAACATTCAGTACTTC; CDR3aa: CATGGRGNTLAKNIQYF
j_gene: TRBJ2-1; d_gene: NA; v_gene: TRBV25-1; abundance: NA; CDR3nt: TGTGCCAGCAGTGTGTGGGGGCGGGTGAATGAGCAGTTCTTC; CDR3aa: CASSVWGRVNEQFF
j_gene: TRBJ2-3; d_gene: TRBD2; v_gene: TRBV7-9; abundance: NA; CDR3nt: TGTGCCAGCAGCTTAGTAGCGGGGGGAATCACAGATACGCAGTATTTT; CDR3aa: CASSLVAGGITDTQYF
j_gene: TRBJ2-3; d_gene: TRBD2; v_gene: TRBV12-3/TRBV12-4; abundance: few; CDR3nt: TGTGCCAGCAGTCCCAGACTAGCGTCGATTACAGATACGCAGTATTTT; CDR3aa: CASSPRLASITDTQYF
j_gene: TRBJ2-5; d_gene: NA; v_gene: TRBV20-1; abundance: few; CDR3nt: TGCAGTGCCCCGACTACCCAAGAGACCCAGTACTTC; CDR3aa: CSAPTTQETQYF
j_gene: TRBJ1-3; d_gene: NA; v_gene: TRBV18; abundance: few; CDR3nt: TGTGCCAGCTTTACCGGCGGAGGAAACACCATATATTTT; CDR3aa: CASFTGGGNTIYF
j_gene: TRBJ2-5; d_gene: NA; v_gene: TRBV12-3/TRBV12-4; abundance: NA; CDR3nt: TGTGCCAGCAGTTTAGTGGACGCCCAAGAGACCCAGTACTTC; CDR3aa: CASSLVDAQETQYF
j_gene: TRBJ2-1; d_gene: NA; v_gene: TRBV3-1; abundance: NA; CDR3nt: TGTGCCAGCAGCCAAGATTGGGACGGGGTTTCGAGGGAGCAGTTCTTC; CDR3aa: CASSQDWDGVSREQFF
j_gene: TRBJ2-5; d_gene: TRBD2; v_gene: TRBV7-7; abundance: NA; CDR3nt: TGTGCCAGCAGCGCCGGACTAGCGGGGTCTATCGGGGAGACCCAGTACTTC; CDR3aa: CASSAGLAGSIGETQYF
j_gene: TRBJ2-5; d_gene: NA; v_gene: TRBV29-1; abundance: NA; CDR3nt: TGCAGCGTTGAAGGGGCCGGTGAGACCCAGTACTTC; CDR3aa: CSVEGAGETQYF
j_gene: TRBJ2-3; d_gene: NA; v_gene: TRBV21-1; abundance: NA; CDR3nt: TGTGCCAGCAGCAAAAAGACAGGGGGCGGATCAGATACGCAGTATTTT; CDR3aa: CASSKKTGGGSDTQYF
j_gene: TRBJ2-4; d_gene: TRBD1; v_gene: TRBV15; abundance: NA; CDR3nt: TGTGCCACCAGCCTCTACAGGGGGGAGACCAAAAACATTCAGTACTTC; CDR3aa: CATSLYRGETKNIQYF
j_gene: TRBJ1-4; d_gene: TRBD1; v_gene: TRBV29-1; abundance: few; CDR3nt: TGCAGCGTCAGACTTCCCGGACAGGGGGAAGAAAAACTGTTTTTT; CDR3aa: CSVRLPGQGEEKLFF
j_gene: TRBJ1-3; d_gene: NA; v_gene: TRBV12-3/TRBV12-4; abundance: NA; CDR3nt: TGTGCCAGCACCCCGAGGGTGATCTCTGGAAACACCATATATTTT; CDR3aa: CASTPRVISGNTIYF
j_gene: TRBJ2-1; d_gene: NA; v_gene: TRBV4-3; abundance: NA; CDR3nt: TGCGCCAGCAGCCAAGCCCGGGGGGCGGGGCATGAGCAGTTCTTC; CDR3aa: CASSQARGAGHEQFF
j_gene: TRBJ2-1; d_gene: NA; v_gene: TRBV24-1; abundance: few; CDR3nt: TGTGCCACCAGTGGGGACAACTACAATGAGCAGTTCTTC; CDR3aa: CATSGDNYNEQFF
j_gene: TRBJ2-3; d_gene: TRBD1; v_gene: TRBV20-1; abundance: NA; CDR3nt: TGCAGTGCCGAGGGACAGGGTTTGAGAGATACGCAGTATTTT; CDR3aa: CSAEGQGLRDTQYF
j_gene: TRBJ2-7; d_gene: NA; v_gene: TRBV12-3/TRBV12-4; abundance: NA; CDR3nt: TGTGCCAGCAGTTCCGGGGCGTACTACGAGCAGTACTTC; CDR3aa: CASSSGAYYEQYF
j_gene: TRBJ2-3; d_gene: NA; v_gene: TRBV5-6; abundance: NA; CDR3nt: TGTGCCAGCAGCCACGAGGGATGGGGGGTCGTGGCGCAGTATTTT; CDR3aa: CASSHEGWGVVAQYF
j_gene: TRBJ2-3; d_gene: NA; v_gene: TRBV25-1; abundance: NA; CDR3nt: TGTGCCAGCGCGCCCCTGGGTCAGGCACCAGTTGGGGATACGCAGTATTTT; CDR3aa: CASAPLGQAPVGDTQYF
j_gene: TRBJ2-3; d_gene: NA; v_gene: TRBV6-1; abundance: NA; CDR3nt: TGTGCCACAAAACCTTTAAACTCAGATACGCAGTATTTT; CDR3aa: CATKPLNSDTQYF
j_gene: TRBJ2-7; d_gene: NA; v_gene: TRBV5-1; abundance: NA; CDR3nt: TGCGCCAGCAGCCCCAGGGGGACTAGTTTGGGCGAGCAGTACTTC; CDR3aa: CASSPRGTSLGEQYF
j_gene: TRBJ2-7; d_gene: NA; v_gene: TRBV4-2; abundance: NA; CDR3nt: TGTGCCAGCAGCCAATTCCAGACCGACTACGACGAGCAGTACTTC; CDR3aa: CASSQFQTDYDEQYF
j_gene: TRBJ2-1; d_gene: NA; v_gene: TRBV7-6; abundance: few; CDR3nt: TGTGCCAGCAGCTTAATATTAGGCCTAGGAACCTACAATGAGCAGTTCTTC; CDR3aa: CASSLILGLGTYNEQFF
j_gene: TRBJ1-2; d_gene: NA; v_gene: TRBV6-5; abundance: few; CDR3nt: TGTGCCAGCAGTTATAGATCCAGGGTTATCTATGGCTACACCTTC; CDR3aa: CASSYRSRVIYGYTF
j_gene: TRBJ2-3; d_gene: NA; v_gene: TRBV11-1; abundance: NA; CDR3nt: TGTGCCAGCAGCCGCAGGGGTTGGGATACGCAGTATTTT; CDR3aa: CASSRRGWDTQYF
j_gene: TRBJ1-2; d_gene: NA; v_gene: TRBV2; abundance: few; CDR3nt: TGTGCCTCGAAGTGGACCCGAGACGGCTACACCTTC; CDR3aa: CASKWTRDGYTF
j_gene: TRBJ2-5; d_gene: NA; v_gene: TRBV12-3/TRBV12-4; abundance: NA; CDR3nt: TGTGCCAGCAGTTTATCGGCGGACCGCCCGAAGAGAGAGACCCAGTACTTC; CDR3aa: CASSLSADRPKRETQYF
j_gene: TRBJ2-1; d_gene: NA; v_gene: TRBV29-1; abundance: many; CDR3nt: TGCAGCGTTGGGAGGGGGGGTGAGCAGTTCTTC; CDR3aa: CSVGRGGEQFF
j_gene: TRBJ1-2; d_gene: NA; v_gene: TRBV6-5; abundance: NA; CDR3nt: TGTGCCAGCAGACACAGGGATGGCTACACCTTC; CDR3aa: CASRHRDGYTF
j_gene: TRBJ2-3; d_gene: NA; v_gene: TRBV4-3; abundance: NA; CDR3nt: TGCGCCAGCAGCCAAGAAGGACAGAGCACAGATACGCAGTATTTT; CDR3aa: CASSQEGQSTDTQYF
j_gene: TRBJ1-1; d_gene: NA; v_gene: TRBV5-4; abundance: NA; CDR3nt: TGTGCCAGCAGCTTCCGCTCTTTCACGGGGAGGGACACTGAAGCTTTCTTT; CDR3aa: CASSFRSFTGRDTEAFF
j_gene: TRBJ2-1; d_gene: NA; v_gene: TRBV29-1; abundance: once; CDR3nt: TGCAGCGTTGGAGGGGGGGGGGAAGGTCTAGAGCAGTTCTTC; CDR3aa: CSVGGGGEGLEQFF
j_gene: TRBJ1-4; d_gene: TRBD1; v_gene: TRBV20-1; abundance: few; CDR3nt: TGCAGTGCTACCGTCCCAGGAACAGGGGATGAAAAACTGTTTTTT; CDR3aa: CSATVPGTGDEKLFF
j_gene: TRBJ2-7; d_gene: NA; v_gene: TRBV29-1; abundance: NA; CDR3nt: TGCAGCGTTGAAGGTCGACCACGCGAGCAGTACTTC; CDR3aa: CSVEGRPREQYF
j_gene: TRBJ1-1; d_gene: NA; v_gene: TRBV4-1; abundance: once; CDR3nt: TGCGCCAGCAGCCAAGGTGTCCGGTCTGAAGCTTTCTTT; CDR3aa: CASSQGVRSEAFF
j_gene: TRBJ2-3; d_gene: TRBD2; v_gene: TRBV7-2; abundance: NA; CDR3nt: TGTGCCAGCAGCTTTGGGACTAGCGGGGTTATGCATACGCAGTATTTT; CDR3aa: CASSFGTSGVMHTQYF
j_gene: TRBJ1-1; d_gene: NA; v_gene: TRBV15; abundance: NA; CDR3nt: TGTGCCACCAGCAGGGCCCCGCGGGTGGGGAACACTGAAGCTTTCTTT; CDR3aa: CATSRAPRVGNTEAFF
j_gene: TRBJ2-3; d_gene: NA; v_gene: TRBV5-6; abundance: NA; CDR3nt: TGTGCCAGCAAAAGGGAAAGCACAGATACGCAGTATTTT; CDR3aa: CASKRESTDTQYF
j_gene: TRBJ1-1; d_gene: NA; v_gene: TRBV20-1; abundance: few; CDR3nt: TGCAGTGCTAGAGATGCAGGAGGGCTGAACACTGAAGCTTTCTTT; CDR3aa: CSARDAGGLNTEAFF
j_gene: TRBJ2-1; d_gene: NA; v_gene: TRBV27; abundance: few; CDR3nt: TGTGCCAGCAGTTTATCGGGCCGGAGCTCCTACAATGAGCAGTTCTTC; CDR3aa: CASSLSGRSSYNEQFF
j_gene: TRBJ2-7; d_gene: NA; v_gene: TRBV5-1; abundance: many; CDR3nt: TGCGCCAGCAGCTTGAGGCGGAGCTCCTACGAGCAGTACTTC; CDR3aa: CASSLRRSSYEQYF
j_gene: TRBJ2-7; d_gene: NA; v_gene: TRBV2; abundance: NA; CDR3nt: TGTGCCAGCAGGCCTGACAGACCTGGTGGGTACTTC; CDR3aa: CASRPDRPGGYF
j_gene: TRBJ2-1; d_gene: TRBD2; v_gene: TRBV7-2; abundance: few; CDR3nt: TGTGCCAGCAGCCGCGGGAGCCCCTCCTACAATGAGCAGTTCTTC; CDR3aa: CASSRGSPSYNEQFF
j_gene: TRBJ2-5; d_gene: TRBD1; v_gene: TRBV7-6; abundance: few; CDR3nt: TGTGCCAGCAGCTCCTATGACAGGGGAAGGGAGACCCAGTACTTC; CDR3aa: CASSSYDRGRETQYF
j_gene: TRBJ1-1; d_gene: TRBD1; v_gene: TRBV5-5; abundance: NA; CDR3nt: TGTGCCAGCAGCGCAGGGGGTATGACTGAAGCTTTCTTT; CDR3aa: CASSAGGMTEAFF
j_gene: TRBJ1-5; d_gene: TRBD1; v_gene: TRBV12-3/TRBV12-4; abundance: NA; CDR3nt: TGTGCCAGCAGTTTAGCCCGTCCGGGACAGGGCACCAATCAGCCCCAGCATTTT; CDR3aa: CASSLARPGQGTNQPQHF
j_gene: TRBJ2-1; d_gene: TRBD1; v_gene: TRBV5-1; abundance: many; CDR3nt: TGTGCCAGCAGTTTCCGGGACAGGGGATACAATGAGCAGTTCTTC; CDR3aa: CASSFRDRGYNEQFF
j_gene: TRBJ1-1; d_gene: NA; v_gene: TRBV5-1; abundance: NA; CDR3nt: TGCGCCAGCAGCCGGGGGACAAAGAACACTGAAGCTTTCTTT; CDR3aa: CASSRGTKNTEAFF
j_gene: TRBJ2-5; d_gene: NA; v_gene: TRBV20-1; abundance: few; CDR3nt: TGCAGTGCTAGATTAAGACAGCAAGAGACCCAGTACTTC; CDR3aa: CSARLRQQETQYF
j_gene: TRBJ2-5; d_gene: NA; v_gene: TRBV5-1; abundance: few; CDR3nt: TGCGCCAGCAGGGCCGGGACTCTAGAGACCCAGTACTTC; CDR3aa: CASRAGTLETQYF
j_gene: TRBJ1-4; d_gene: NA; v_gene: TRBV5-1; abundance: NA; CDR3nt: TGCGCCAGCAGCTTCCAGCCTGGGACTAATGAAAAACTGTTTTTT; CDR3aa: CASSFQPGTNEKLFF
j_gene: TRBJ2-7; d_gene: TRBD1; v_gene: TRBV20-1; abundance: few; CDR3nt: TGCAGTGCTACCGGGACAGGGGAACTCGAGCAGTACTTC; CDR3aa: CSATGTGELEQYF